What follows describes a single TCR beta chain. TCRdb used MiXCR to reprocess the RACE reads, holding one entry per CDR3 protein. The table includes approximately 41,000 distinct CDR3 sequences, roughly 7.6% detected once. CDR1 is SQVTM and CDR2 is ANQGSEA in the germline V gene. The CDR3 consists of 13 residues. The germline V and J ends were trimmed by 2 bases and 2 bases, with 9 bases remaining between them. Time point defined: pre-sensitization, week 0. Treatment defined: therapeutic diphenylcyclopropenone sensitization with weekly scalp DPC. The record originates from a study of human T cells and chemical hapten exposure.

The receptor was isolated from a woman aged 50 to 65 with alopecia areata. Some clones in this sample may be carry-over from other donors' samples. This sequence joins TRBV29-1 and TRBJ2-5, with D perhaps matching TRBD1 (6 bases). This material consisted of whole blood, taken in connection with sensitization to the hapten diphenylcyclopropenone (DPC). DNA for the CDR3: TGCAGCGTTGAACGGGACACGCAAGAGACCCAGTACTTC. It is translated as CSVERDTQETQYF.